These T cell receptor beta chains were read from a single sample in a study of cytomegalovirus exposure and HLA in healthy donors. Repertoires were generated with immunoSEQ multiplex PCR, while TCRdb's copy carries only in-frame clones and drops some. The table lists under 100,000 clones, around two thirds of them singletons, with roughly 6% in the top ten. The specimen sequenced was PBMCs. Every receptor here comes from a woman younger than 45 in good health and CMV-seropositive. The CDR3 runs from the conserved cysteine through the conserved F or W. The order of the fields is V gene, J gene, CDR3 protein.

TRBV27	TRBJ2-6	CASSLRAGGFGANVLTF
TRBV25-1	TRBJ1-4	CASSVAGTGGEKLFF
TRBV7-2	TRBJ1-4	CASSFGGLTFEKLFF
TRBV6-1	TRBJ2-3	CASAPGLATDTQYF
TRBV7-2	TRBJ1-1	CASSLGHRNTEAFF
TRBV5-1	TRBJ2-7	CASSTGQRLDEQYF
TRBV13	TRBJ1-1	CASSLPGQGFYFGDTEAFF
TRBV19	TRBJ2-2	CASTGTINTGELFF
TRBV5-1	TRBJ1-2	CASRPGTGGLGYTF
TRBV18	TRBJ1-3	CASTDLGSGNTIYF
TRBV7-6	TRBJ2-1	CASSPVPGQSSFF
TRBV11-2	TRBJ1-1	CASSLAQNTEAFF
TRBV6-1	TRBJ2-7	CASSVLVGGEGSYEQYF
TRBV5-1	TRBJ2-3	CASRASGGATDTQYF
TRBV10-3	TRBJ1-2	CAISDGWGGFSGYTF
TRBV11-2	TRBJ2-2	CASSRGVPELFF
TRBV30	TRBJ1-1	CAWNQQKGTEAFF
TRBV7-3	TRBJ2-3	CASRRDFSDTQYF
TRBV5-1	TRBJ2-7	CASSLRQGNSYEQYF
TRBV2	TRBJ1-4	CASREIQGELFF
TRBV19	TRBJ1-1	CASSPGWGQFVAFF
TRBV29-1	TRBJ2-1	CSVEGLRYNEQFF
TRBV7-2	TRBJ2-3	CASSLVTGGRTDTQYF
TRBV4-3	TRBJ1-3	CASSQGAGNTIYF
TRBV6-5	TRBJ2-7	CASSSGTSGSFEQYF
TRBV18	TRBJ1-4	CASSPAGTNEKLFF
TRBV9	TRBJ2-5	CASSLWEGQGTETQYF
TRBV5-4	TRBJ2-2	CASSLAVVGIRTGELFF
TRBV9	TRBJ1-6	CASSVGTGNSPLHF
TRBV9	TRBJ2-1	CASSAGGTYNEQFF
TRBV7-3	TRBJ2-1	CASSGGGISYNEQFF
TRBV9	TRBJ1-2	CASTRQDSDGYPF
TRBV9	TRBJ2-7	CASSIDRGSYEQYF
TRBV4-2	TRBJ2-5	CASSQDVVSGGYQETQYF
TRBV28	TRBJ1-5	CASSRLSENQPQHF
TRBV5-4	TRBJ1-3	CASSLATPGNTIYF
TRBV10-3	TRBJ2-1	CAISESMAAYNEQFF
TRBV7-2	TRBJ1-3	CASSSQPGQGSGNTIYF
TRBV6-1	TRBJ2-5	CASSVRGYQETQYF
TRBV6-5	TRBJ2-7	CASSSVGEQYF
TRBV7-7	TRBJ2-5	CASSSAGRAETQYF
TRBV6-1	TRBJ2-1	CASQWEAATNEQFF
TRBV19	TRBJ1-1	CASSTGMNTEAFF
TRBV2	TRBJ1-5	CASSVGDYSGNQPQHF
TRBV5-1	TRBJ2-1	CASRGLAGVKRVF
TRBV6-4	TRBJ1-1	CASRGATGGSSEAFF
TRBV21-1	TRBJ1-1	CASSYRGMNTEAFF
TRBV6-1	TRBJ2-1	CASSEGRSLVNEQFF
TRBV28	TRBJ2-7	CASMPGSYYEQYF
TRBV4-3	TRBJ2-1	CASSQEASGYNEQFF